The sequence of this TCR beta chain was determined in a study of spatial heterogeneity in lung cancer. Study outcomes and limitations: The study found ubiquitous expanded tumor TCRs in blood more at resection than follow-up.

The length of the CDR3 is 12 residues. Trimming took 6 bases from V and 3 from J, leaving 6 bases between them. Germline lookup yields CDR1 DFQATT and CDR2 SNEGSKA (reference sequence). TCRdb independently ran MiXCR on the 5' RACE reads; one entry per CDR3 protein. The sample gives roughly 120,000 distinct CDR3 sequences, 9% to 15% of which show up once; 16% is in the top ten. In this sample, this clonotype turned up a few times. The antigen is not known. The time point is: blood at routine non-recurrence follow-up after resection. Whole RNA was taken from tumor, nontumor lung or frozen PBMC; it was then sequenced unsorted.

This receptor was obtained from a male donor with early-stage non-small cell lung cancer. The source material was PBMCs, sampled at follow-up. The chain couples TRBV20-1 to TRBJ1-6; maybe TRBD1 (5 bases). The CDR3 region is CSARDYNSPLHF. DNA of the CDR3: TGCAGTGCCAGGGACTATAATTCACCCCTCCACTTT.